This is a list of T cell receptor beta chains from one sample in a study of T cell responses to AZD1222 COVID-19 vaccine. TCRdb's copy holds only in-frame clones and misses some; the assay was immunoSEQ multiplex PCR. The sample records about 92,000 clones, more than 75% being singletons. Sample: peripheral blood, taken on day 0 of AZD1222 vaccination. These receptors came from an adult in good health. CDR3s include the opening cysteine and the closing phenylalanine or tryptophan.

TRBV9	TRBJ1-1	CASSVEPGAGTEAFF
TRBV6-5	TRBJ2-2	CASLYQRNTGELFF
TRBV7-2	TRBJ2-2	CASSAQGWGGELFF
TRBV3-1/TRBV3-2	TRBJ1-1	CASSQGRQARNAAFF
TRBV14	TRBJ1-6	CASSQPGQGVQDLHF
TRBV10-3	TRBJ1-2	CAISGEGKNYGYTF
TRBV3-1/TRBV3-2	TRBJ1-1	CASSQVRGSTEAFF
TRBV20-1	TRBJ2-7	CSASPGTLLYEQYF
TRBV5-1	TRBJ1-1	CASSLSGGRMEAFF
TRBV6-5	TRBJ1-6	CASRPQGSYNSPLHF
TRBV9	TRBJ1-2	CASSPGGQDFNYGYTF
TRBV19	TRBJ2-5	CASSMSAGVQETQYF
TRBV7-3	TRBJ1-2	CASSPDRDYGYTF
TRBV25-1	TRBJ2-2	CASSLGGGTGELFF
TRBV5-1	TRBJ2-1	CASSPSGAQDEQFF
TRBV6-5	TRBJ1-6	CASRLQGPSPLHF
TRBV6-5	TRBJ2-5	CASSPGQGTPETQYF
TRBV18	TRBJ1-4	CATGAGSATNEKLFF
TRBV2	TRBJ1-2	CASSYRDRIGYTF
TRBV3-1/TRBV3-2	TRBJ1-5	CASSDGKHYNQPQHF
TRBV7-3	TRBJ2-3	CASSLTGQGVDTQYF
TRBV5-4	TRBJ2-7	CASSIRTGDYEQYF
TRBV7-9	TRBJ1-2	CASSSFSMSYGYTF
TRBV5-1	TRBJ1-3	CASGDTSGNTIYF
TRBV7-3	TRBJ2-5	CASSLDPGGRETQYF
TRBV14	TRBJ1-6	CASSQDRTGNSPLHF
TRBV29-1	TRBJ2-1	CSGKGGSSYNEQFF
TRBV5-1	TRBJ1-6	CASSIPVCLIRAAKPLDSPLHF
TRBV5-1	TRBJ1-5	CASSLDPLGNQPQHF
TRBV10-3	TRBJ1-4	CAISGGATNEKLFF
TRBV19	TRBJ1-5	CASTTGGTDPQHF
TRBV7-6	TRBJ2-1	CASSSEYITYNEQFF
TRBV9	TRBJ2-7	CASSVADRGYEQYF
TRBV4-2	TRBJ2-1	CASSQGGGNEQFF
TRBV5-4	TRBJ2-5	CASSPPGQGRKTQYF
TRBV7-8	TRBJ2-7	CASSNRRVIYEQYF
TRBV7-2	TRBJ1-6	CASSFGTANNSPLHF
TRBV5-1	TRBJ1-1	CASSPVPGTEAFF
TRBV21-1	TRBJ1-2	CASPDRGRGYTF
TRBV6-5	TRBJ1-2	CASSYDRGTYGYTF
TRBV7-9	TRBJ1-1	CASRLISGAEAFF
TRBV19	TRBJ2-6	CASRQGSGANVLTF
TRBV5-1	TRBJ2-7	CASSWTGLYEQYF
TRBV7-2	TRBJ2-5	CASRAPSKETQYF
TRBV10-3	TRBJ2-3	CAIRSGGPPDTQYF
TRBV10-3	TRBJ1-2	CAIRAGAGDGYTF
TRBV5-4	TRBJ1-5	CASSYGGGGNQPQHF
TRBV9	TRBJ1-6	CASSVGGSSYNSPLHF
TRBV28	TRBJ2-1	CASSPPLGEQFF
TRBV6-2/TRBV6-3	TRBJ2-5	CASSYGETQYF
TRBV10-3	TRBJ1-1	CAIRSEGPEAFF
TRBV5-4	TRBJ1-2	CASSSAGAYGYTF